One sample yielded the 18 T cell receptor beta chains listed below, sequenced in a study of T cell responses to AZD1222 COVID-19 vaccine. Repertoires were generated with immunoSEQ multiplex PCR, while TCRdb's copy carries only in-frame clones and drops some. The sample has about 110,000 clones, roughly 88% seen once. The sample was peripheral blood, taken on day 0 of AZD1222 vaccination. The origin of the receptors is an adult in good health.

This sequence joins TRBV28 and TRBJ1-2; tentatively, D is TRBD1 (6 bases). CDR1 is MDHEN and CDR2 is SYDVKM in the germline V gene. The CDR3 contains 12 residues. Between the trimmed V and J ends, which lost 6 bases and 4 bases, there was a span of 9 bases. CDR3 in amino acids: CASREDSYGYTF. CDR3 in DNA: TGTGCCAGCAGAGAGGACAGCTATGGCTACACCTTC.

The chain uses TRBV5-8 and TRBJ1-2; D unclear. CDR3 length equals 10 residues. Germline V gene sequence: CDR1 SGHTS, CDR2 YDEGEE. V was clipped by 2 bases and J by 10 bases, with 6 bases between them. The CDR3 protein is CASSFRVYTF. The CDR3 DNA sequence: TGTGCCAGCAGCTTCCGGGTCTACACCTTC.

V gene TRBV6-1 combines with J gene TRBJ2-1, with TRBD1 matching over 7 bases. The CDR3 has 14 residues. With 5 bases clipped from V and 6 bases from J, the junction kept 7 bases outside the gene matches. Germline loops: CDR1 MNHNS, CDR2 SASEGT. The CDR3 protein is CASSNTGARNEQFF. CDR3 sequence (DNA): TGTGCCAGCAGTAATACAGGGGCCCGCAATGAGCAGTTCTTC.

The chain is built from TRBV7-9 and TRBJ2-7; D is possibly TRBD1 (5 bases). The V gene lost 4 bases and the J gene lost 3 bases, with 10 bases spanning the gap. This CDR3 has 13 residues. Looked up from germline, CDR1 is SEHNR and CDR2 is FQNEAQ (reference sequence). CDR3 protein: CASSSRQRYEQYF. Written as DNA, the CDR3 is TGTGCCAGCAGCTCAAGACAGCGCTACGAGCAGTACTTC.

The gene calls are TRBV28 and TRBJ1-6, with D possibly TRBD1 on 5 matching bases. Germline V CDR1 and CDR2: MDHEN, SYDVKM. The CDR3 has 14 residues. Trimming stripped 3 bases from V and 8 bases from J, with 11 bases between. The CDR3: CASSLAGSHSPLHF. The CDR3 DNA sequence: TGTGCCAGCAGTTTGGCAGGGAGTCATTCACCCCTCCACTTT.

The J gene is TRBJ2-7, the V gene TRBV7-2; no reliable D call. The V and J ends lost 5 bases and 5 bases respectively, with 16 bases between them. Germline CDR1 SGHTA, CDR2 FQGNSA. The CDR3 covers 14 residues. The CDR3 protein is CASSPRPVPNEQYF. The CDR3 DNA reads TGTGCCAGCAGCCCCCGCCCCGTCCCCAACGAGCAGTACTTC.

V gene TRBV28 combines with J gene TRBJ1-5, with D hard to call. The CDR3 sequence is 12 residues long. CDR1 is MDHEN and CDR2 is SYDVKM in the germline V gene. V was shortened by 2 bases and J by 6 bases, with 5 bases between the two germline ends. CDR3 sequence (DNA): TGTGCCAGCAGTTTAAAGAGTCAGCCCCAGCATTTT. Translating gives CASSLKSQPQHF. The full variable domain, completed using reference TRBV28 and TRBJ1-5, is DVKVTQSSRYLVKRTGEKVFLECVQDMDHENMFWYRQDPGLGLRLIYFSYDVKMKEKGDIPEGYSVSREKKERFSLILESASTNQTSMYLCASSLKSQPQHFGDGTRLSIL.

V is TRBV7-2 and J is TRBJ2-1; tentatively, D is TRBD2 (6 bases). This CDR3 has 18 residues. Germline CDR1 is SGHTA and CDR2 is FQGNSA. V lost 5 bases, J lost 0 bases, and 20 bases lay in between. CDR3 in amino acids: CASSPAPPRGSSYNEQFF. CDR3 DNA sequence: TGTGCCAGCAGCCCCGCCCCCCCCCGGGGGTCCTCCTACAATGAGCAGTTCTTC.

The chain recombines TRBV27 with TRBJ2-5, with D tentatively TRBD2 (5 bases). Looked up from germline, CDR1 is MNHEY and CDR2 is SMNVEV (reference sequence). Trimming shortened V by 6 bases and J by 7 bases, and 18 bases separated the two germline ends. This CDR3 contains 14 residues. The CDR3 region is CASSSTTGFGTQYF. The CDR3 nucleotides read TGTGCCAGCAGCTCGACGACGGGGTTTGGGACCCAGTACTTC.

J is TRBJ1-1 and V is TRBV9; 7 bases are a match to TRBD1. J was trimmed by 4 bases and V by 4 bases; bases with no gene match: 10. The CDR3 is 15 amino acids. Germline lookup yields CDR1 SGDLS and CDR2 YYNGEE. As DNA, the CDR3 is TGTGCCAGCAGCTCGCGACAGGGTACGTCCACTGAAGCTTTCTTT. Its protein product is CASSSRQGTSTEAFF.

The chain combines TRBV5-5 with TRBJ1-2; 9 bases line up with TRBD1. The CDR3 runs 15 residues. The V segment lost 1 base and the J segment 2 bases; nucleotides outside the gene matches: 3. Germline CDR1 SGHKS, CDR2 YYEKEE (reference sequence). This CDR3 reads CASSLKGQGNYGYTF. The CDR3, as DNA: TGTGCCAGCAGCTTGAAGGGACAGGGAAACTATGGCTACACCTTC.

J is TRBJ2-7 and V is TRBV27; the D gene could be TRBD1 or TRBD2 (6 bases each). The V gene lost 2 bases and the J gene lost 6 bases, with 17 bases spanning the gap. Germline CDR1 is MNHEY and CDR2 is SMNVEV (reference sequence). The CDR3 has 15 amino acids. As DNA, the CDR3 is TGTGCCAGCAGTTTAGCCGGGGGCGTTCGTAGCGAGCAGTACTTC. It codes for CASSLAGGVRSEQYF.

The chain uses TRBV11-3 and TRBJ2-2, with no clear D. The CDR3 extends over 12 amino acids. The germline gives CDR1 SGHNT, CDR2 YENEEA. Trimming left V 4 bases short and J 3 bases short, with 3 bases between. For the CDR3, the DNA is TGTGCCAGCAGCTCCGACACCGGGGAGCTGTTTTTT. Amino acid sequence: CASSSDTGELFF.

The chain joins TRBV7-9 to TRBJ1-3; a weak D match, TRBD1 (6 bases). The germline V gene has CDR1 SEHNR and CDR2 FQNEAQ (reference sequence). CDR3 length equals 14 residues. Trimming shortened V by 4 bases and J by 4 bases, and 11 bases separated the two germline ends. CDR3 region: CASSYGQSGNTIYF. The CDR3 DNA reads TGTGCCAGCAGCTACGGACAGTCGGGAAACACCATATATTTT.

The V gene is TRBV5-6, the J gene TRBJ2-7; D is unresolved. V lost 1 base to trimming and J lost 0 bases, with 5 bases between them. The CDR3 runs 13 residues. Germline V gene data show CDR1 as SGHDT and CDR2 as YYEEEE. The DNA for the CDR3 is TGTGCCAGCAGCTTGCTGGGCTCCTACGAGCAGTACTTC. This encodes CASSLLGSYEQYF.

This clone was seen only once. The chain links TRBV7-2 to TRBJ1-2, with 9 bases aligning to TRBD1. The V segment lost 5 bases and the J segment 10 bases; nucleotides outside the gene matches: 14. The germline V gene encodes CDR1 SGHTA and CDR2 FQGNSA. The CDR3 spans 15 residues. In DNA form, the CDR3 reads TGTGCCAGCAGCCAACTGTGGGGGGACAGGGTGTTCTACACCTTC. It specifies CASSQLWGDRVFYTF.

The rearrangement links TRBV29-1 to TRBJ1-1; a weak D match, TRBD1 (5 bases). V was shortened by 4 bases and J by 2 bases, with 8 bases between the two germline ends. CDR1 and CDR2 (germline): SQVTM, ANQGSEA. This CDR3 is 12 amino acids long. Here the CDR3 reads CSVGRGNTEAFF. CDR3 DNA: TGCAGCGTTGGGAGGGGAAACACTGAAGCTTTCTTT.

This sequence joins TRBV3-1 (or the pseudogene TRBV3-2) and TRBJ1-1; the match to TRBD1 covers 10 bases. This CDR3 contains 14 residues. The germline V gene encodes CDR1 LGHDT and CDR2 YNNKEL (reference sequence). The J segment lost 3 bases and the V segment lost 5 bases, leaving 3 bases of the junction unmatched. CDR3 bases: TGTGCCAGCAGCAGACAGGGGGCGGACACTGAAGCTTTCTTT. The encoded protein is CASSRQGADTEAFF.